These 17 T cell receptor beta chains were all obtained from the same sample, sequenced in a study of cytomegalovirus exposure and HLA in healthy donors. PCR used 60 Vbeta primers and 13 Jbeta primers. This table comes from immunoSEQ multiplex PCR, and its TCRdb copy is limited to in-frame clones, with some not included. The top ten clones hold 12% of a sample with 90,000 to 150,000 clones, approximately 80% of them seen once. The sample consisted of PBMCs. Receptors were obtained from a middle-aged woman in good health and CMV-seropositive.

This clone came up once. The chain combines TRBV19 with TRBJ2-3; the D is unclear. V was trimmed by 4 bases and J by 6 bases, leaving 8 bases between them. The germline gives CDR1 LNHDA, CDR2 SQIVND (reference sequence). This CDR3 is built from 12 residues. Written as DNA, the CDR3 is TGTGCCAGTAGTACCCAGTGGGATACGCAGTATTTT. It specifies CASSTQWDTQYF.

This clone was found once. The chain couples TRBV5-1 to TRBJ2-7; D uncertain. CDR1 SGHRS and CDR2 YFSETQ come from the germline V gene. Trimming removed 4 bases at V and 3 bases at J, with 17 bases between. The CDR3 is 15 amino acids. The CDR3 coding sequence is TGCGCCAGCAGCCTGAATATCGGCGGCCACTACGAGCAGTACTTC. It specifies CASSLNIGGHYEQYF.

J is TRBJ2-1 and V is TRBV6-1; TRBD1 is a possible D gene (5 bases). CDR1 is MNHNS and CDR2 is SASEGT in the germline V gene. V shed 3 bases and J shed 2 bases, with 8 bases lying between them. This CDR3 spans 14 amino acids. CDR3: CASSDQDTYNEQFF. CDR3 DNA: TGTGCCAGCAGTGATCAGGACACCTACAATGAGCAGTTCTTC.

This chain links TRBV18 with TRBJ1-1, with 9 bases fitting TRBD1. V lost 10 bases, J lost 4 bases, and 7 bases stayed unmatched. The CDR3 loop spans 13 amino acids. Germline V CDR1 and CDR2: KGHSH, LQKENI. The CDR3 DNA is TGTGCCACGACCCGGGACAGGGTCACTGAAGCTTTCTTT. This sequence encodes CATTRDRVTEAFF.

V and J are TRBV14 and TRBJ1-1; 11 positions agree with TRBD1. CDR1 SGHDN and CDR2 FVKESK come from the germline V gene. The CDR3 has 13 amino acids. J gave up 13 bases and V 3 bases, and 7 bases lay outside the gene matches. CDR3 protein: CASSHRDRGVDFF. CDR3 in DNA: TGTGCCAGCAGCCACCGGGACAGGGGGGTCGATTTCTTT.

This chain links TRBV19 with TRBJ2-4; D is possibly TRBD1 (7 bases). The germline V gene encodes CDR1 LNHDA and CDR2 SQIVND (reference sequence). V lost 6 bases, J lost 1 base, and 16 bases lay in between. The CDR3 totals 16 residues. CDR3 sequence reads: CASRAGQYQAKNIQYF. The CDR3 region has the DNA TGTGCCAGTAGGGCGGGACAGTACCAGGCCAAAAACATTCAGTACTTC.

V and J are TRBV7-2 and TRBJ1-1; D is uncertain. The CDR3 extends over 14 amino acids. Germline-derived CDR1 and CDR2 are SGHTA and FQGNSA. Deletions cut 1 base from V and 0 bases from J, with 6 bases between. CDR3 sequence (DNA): TGTGCCAGCAGCTTAGGACTGATGAACACTGAAGCTTTCTTT. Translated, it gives CASSLGLMNTEAFF. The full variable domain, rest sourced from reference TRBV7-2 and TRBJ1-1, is GAGVSQSPSNKVTEKGKDVELRCDPISGHTALYWYRQSLGQGLEFLIYFQGNSAPDKSGLPSDRFSAERTGGSVSTLTIQRTQQEDSAVYLCASSLGLMNTEAFFGQGTRLTVV.

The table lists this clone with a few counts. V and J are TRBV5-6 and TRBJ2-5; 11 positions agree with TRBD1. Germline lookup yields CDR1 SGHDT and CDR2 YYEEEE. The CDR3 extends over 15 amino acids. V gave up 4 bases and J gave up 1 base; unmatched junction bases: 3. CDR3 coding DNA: TGTGCCAGCAGCCCGGACAGGGGGCTCCAAGAGACCCAGTACTTC. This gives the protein CASSPDRGLQETQYF. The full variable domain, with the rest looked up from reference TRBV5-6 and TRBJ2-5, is DAGVTQSPTHLIKTRGQQVTLRCSPKSGHDTVSWYQQALGQGPQFIFQYYEEEERQRGNFPDRFSGHQFPNYSSELNVNALLLGDSALYLCASSPDRGLQETQYFGPGTRLLVL.

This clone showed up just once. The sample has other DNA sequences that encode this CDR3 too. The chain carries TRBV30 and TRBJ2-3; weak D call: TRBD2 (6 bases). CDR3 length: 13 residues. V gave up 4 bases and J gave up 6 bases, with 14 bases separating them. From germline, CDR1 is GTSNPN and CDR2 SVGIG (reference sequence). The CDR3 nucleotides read TGTGCCTGGACAGGGACTGCTTGGGATACGCAGTATTTT. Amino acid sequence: CAWTGTAWDTQYF.

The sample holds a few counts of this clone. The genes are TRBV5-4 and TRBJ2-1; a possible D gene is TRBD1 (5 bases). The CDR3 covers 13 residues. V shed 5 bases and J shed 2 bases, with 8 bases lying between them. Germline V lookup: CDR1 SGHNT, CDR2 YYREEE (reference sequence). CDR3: CASRTDTYNEQFF. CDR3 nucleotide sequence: TGTGCCAGCAGGACGGACACCTACAATGAGCAGTTCTTC. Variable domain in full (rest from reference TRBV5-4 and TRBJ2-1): ETGVTQSPTHLIKTRGQQVTLRCSSQSGHNTVSWYQQALGQGPQFIFQYYREEENGRGNFPPRFSGLQFPNYSSELNVNALELDDSALYLCASRTDTYNEQFFGPGTRLTVL.

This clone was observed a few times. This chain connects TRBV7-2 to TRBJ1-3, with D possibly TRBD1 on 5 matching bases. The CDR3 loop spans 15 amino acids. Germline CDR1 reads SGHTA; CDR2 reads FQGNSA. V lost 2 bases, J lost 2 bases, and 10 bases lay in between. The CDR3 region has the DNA TGTGCCAGCAGCTTATACCGGACAACTGGAAACACCATATATTTT. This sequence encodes CASSLYRTTGNTIYF.

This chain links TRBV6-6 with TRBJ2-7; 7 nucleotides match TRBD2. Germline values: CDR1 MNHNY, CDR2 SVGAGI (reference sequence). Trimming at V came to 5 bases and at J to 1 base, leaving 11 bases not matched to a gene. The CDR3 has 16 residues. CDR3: CASSPSGPGPSYEQYF. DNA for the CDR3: TGTGCCAGCAGTCCTAGCGGTCCAGGGCCATCCTACGAGCAGTACTTC.

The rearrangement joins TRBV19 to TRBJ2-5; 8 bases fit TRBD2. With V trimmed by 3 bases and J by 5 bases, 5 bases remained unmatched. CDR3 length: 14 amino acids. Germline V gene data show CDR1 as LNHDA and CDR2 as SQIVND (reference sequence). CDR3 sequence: CASSIRGGMETQYF. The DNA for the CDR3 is TGTGCCAGTAGTATTCGGGGGGGCATGGAGACCCAGTACTTC.

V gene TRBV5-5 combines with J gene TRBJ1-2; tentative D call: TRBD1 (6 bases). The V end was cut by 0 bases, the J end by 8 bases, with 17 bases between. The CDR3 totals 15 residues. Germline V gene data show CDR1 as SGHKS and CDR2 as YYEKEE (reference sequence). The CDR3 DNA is TGTGCCAGCAGCTTGGATCCGGCAGGGGTCCGCGGCTACACCTTC. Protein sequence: CASSLDPAGVRGYTF.

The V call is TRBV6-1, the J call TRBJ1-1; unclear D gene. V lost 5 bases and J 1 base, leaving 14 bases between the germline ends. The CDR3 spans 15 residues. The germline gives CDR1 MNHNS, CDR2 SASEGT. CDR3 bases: TGTGCCAGCAGTATTCTGCCAAGAGAGAACACTGAAGCTTTCTTT. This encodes CASSILPRENTEAFF.

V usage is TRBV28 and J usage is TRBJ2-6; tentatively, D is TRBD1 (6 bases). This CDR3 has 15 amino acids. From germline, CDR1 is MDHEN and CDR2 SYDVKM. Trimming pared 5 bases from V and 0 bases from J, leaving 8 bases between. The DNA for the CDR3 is TGTGCCAGCAGTGGACAGTCCTCTGGGGCCAACGTCCTGACTTTC. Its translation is CASSGQSSGANVLTF.

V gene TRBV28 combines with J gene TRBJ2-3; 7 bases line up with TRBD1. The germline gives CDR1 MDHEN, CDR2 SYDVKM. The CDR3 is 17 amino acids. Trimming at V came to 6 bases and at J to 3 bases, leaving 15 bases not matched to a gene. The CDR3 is CASRIQTGTVSTDTQYF. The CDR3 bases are TGTGCCAGCAGGATTCAAACCGGGACAGTATCGACAGATACGCAGTATTTT.